The 14 T cell receptor beta chains presented below share a single source sample, sequenced in a study of human CD8 memory T cell subsets. UMI-labeled 5' RACE was the method by which TCR beta libraries were made. TCRdb re-analyzed the 5' RACE reads; it lists each CDR3 protein once, without DNA. Its table records about 5,500 distinct CDR3 sequences. The material sequenced was CD8+ T cells from PBMCs. These TCRs come from a human donor in good health.

The chain has TRBV7-9 and TRBJ2-7; TCRdb reports TRBD2, a call that lacks DNA to check it against. Germline CDR1 and CDR2: SEHNR and FQNEAQ (reference sequence). This CDR3 contains 16 residues. The CDR3 here is CASSAEPGLAGDEQYF.

Frequency places this clonotype as medium-sized. The chain combines TRBV13 with TRBJ2-7; the D call from TCRdb, TRBD1, cannot be confirmed without DNA. Per germline, CDR1 PRHDT and CDR2 FYEKMQ (reference sequence). The CDR3 consists of 13 residues. CDR3 in amino acids: CASSWGQGGEQYF. The full variable domain, its missing parts supplied by reference TRBV13 and TRBJ2-7, is AAGVIQSPRHLIKEKRETATLKCYPIPRHDTVYWYQQGPGQDPQFLISFYEKMQSDKGSIPDRFSAQQFSDYHSELNMSSLELGDSALYFCASSWGQGGEQYFGPGTRLTVT.

J is TRBJ2-2 and V is TRBV6-2 or TRBV6-3; TCRdb's D gene call, TRBD1, goes unchecked for lack of DNA. The length of the CDR3 is 14 residues. CDR1 and CDR2 (germline): MNHEY, SVGEGT. This CDR3 reads CASSPGRHTGELFF.

V gene TRBV5-4 combines with J gene TRBJ2-7; TCRdb calls TRBD2, which cannot be checked without DNA. The CDR3 covers 14 residues. Per germline, CDR1 SGHNT and CDR2 YYREEE (reference sequence). This CDR3 reads CASSEPSVSYEQYF.

This sequence joins TRBV20-1 and TRBJ2-1; TCRdb returns TRBD2, unconfirmable since there is no DNA. The CDR3 has 19 amino acids. CDR1 and CDR2 (germline): DFQATT, SNEGSKA (reference sequence). Here the CDR3 reads CSARDLFGLAPSSYNEQFF.

The V call is TRBV13, the J call TRBJ2-5; TCRdb indicates TRBD1, and absent DNA this call remains unverified. This CDR3 is 15 amino acids long. Germline assignment: CDR1 PRHDT and CDR2 FYEKMQ (reference sequence). The CDR3: CASSGRDRGQETQYF.

Judged by frequency, this clonotype is medium-sized. The rearrangement uses TRBV5-5 and TRBJ1-5. The CDR3 extends over 18 amino acids. Germline V gene data show CDR1 as SGHKS and CDR2 as YYEKEE (reference sequence). CDR3 in amino acids: CASSLKDPGIAGNQPQHF.

The CDR3 sequence is CATSDTRADTEAFF. The chain is built from TRBV15 and TRBJ1-1. Germline-derived CDR1 and CDR2 are LNHNV and YYDKDF (reference sequence). The CDR3 is made up of 14 amino acids.

The V gene is TRBV10-2, the J gene TRBJ2-7. Per germline, CDR1 WSHSY and CDR2 SAAADI. The CDR3 is 14 residues long. CDR3 protein: CASSESWGPYEQYF.

According to its frequency, this clonotype is medium-sized. The chain carries TRBV11-3 and TRBJ2-1; TCRdb proposes TRBD1, but this gene call is untestable without DNA. The CDR3 spans 17 residues. The germline gives CDR1 SGHNT, CDR2 YENEEA. The CDR3 protein is CASSLVYGGLTNNEQFF.

According to its frequency, this clonotype is medium-sized. This CDR3 is CASTTRGGAAKNIQYF. V is TRBV13 and J is TRBJ2-4; TCRdb's assignment of TRBD1 cannot be checked, as there is no DNA. This CDR3 spans 16 amino acids. Germline assignment: CDR1 PRHDT and CDR2 FYEKMQ (reference sequence).

This chain uses TRBV28 with TRBJ2-1. Germline CDR1 and CDR2: MDHEN and SYDVKM. This CDR3 is built from 13 residues. The CDR3 loop is CASSLKRDNEQFF.

The chain uses TRBV6-1 and TRBJ2-3; TCRdb's D call of TRBD1 is untestable without DNA. Per germline, CDR1 MNHNS and CDR2 SASEGT. CDR3 length: 14 residues. This CDR3 is CASRTRGATDTQYF.

According to its frequency, this clonotype is medium-sized. This chain connects TRBV7-9 to TRBJ2-7; absent DNA, TCRdb's TRBD1 call cannot be checked. The CDR3 covers 11 residues. CDR1 and CDR2 (germline): SEHNR, FQNEAQ (reference sequence). Here the CDR3 reads CASSLGTEQYF.